The clone carrying this T cell receptor beta chain occurred a few times. Its antigen is currently unknown. Germline V gene sequence: CDR1 MNHEY, CDR2 SMNVEV (reference sequence). V lost 6 bases to trimming and J lost 0 bases, with 20 bases between them. The CDR3 totals 18 residues. This entry comes from a study of T cell repertoires in cytomegalovirus infection. Whole-study results and caveats: The ex vivo response showed dominance by HLA-C-restricted CMV-specific TCR beta clonotypes. Cumulative public TCR beta family frequency identified CMV carriers with the relevant HLA.

TCRdb re-derived calls from the reads in MiXCR, one entry per CDR3 protein. The sample lists 900,000 to 950,000 distinct CDR3 sequences; 31% were seen once. The source of this sequence is a human donor in good health (CMV status not recorded). Some clones in this sample may be carry-over from other donors' samples. Sequences were derived from cultured CD8+ T cells from PBMCs, sampled from culture after CMV antigen stimulation. The chain carries TRBV27 and TRBJ1-4; D remains unclear. The CDR3 nucleotides read TGTGCCAGCAGCCATTCCCCCCCGCTGAGTGCAACTAATGAAAAACTGTTTTTT. Amino acid sequence: CASSHSPPLSATNEKLFF.